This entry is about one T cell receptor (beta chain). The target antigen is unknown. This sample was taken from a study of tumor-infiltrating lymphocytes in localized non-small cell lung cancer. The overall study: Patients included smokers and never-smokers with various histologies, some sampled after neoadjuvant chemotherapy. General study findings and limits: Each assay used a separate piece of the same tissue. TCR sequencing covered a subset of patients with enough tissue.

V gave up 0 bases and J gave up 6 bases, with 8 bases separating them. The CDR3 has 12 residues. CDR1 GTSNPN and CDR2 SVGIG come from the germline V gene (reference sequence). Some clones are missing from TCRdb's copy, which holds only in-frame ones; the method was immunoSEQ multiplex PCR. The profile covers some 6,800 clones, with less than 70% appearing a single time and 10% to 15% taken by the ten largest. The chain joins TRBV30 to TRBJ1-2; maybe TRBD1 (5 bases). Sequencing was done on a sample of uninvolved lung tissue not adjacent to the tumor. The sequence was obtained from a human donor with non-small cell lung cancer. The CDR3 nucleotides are TGTGCCTGGAGTGTCGGGGGGAATGGCTACACCTTC. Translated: CAWSVGGNGYTF.